A single sample gave rise to the 12 T cell receptor beta chains below, sequenced in a study of CD8 T cells in cerebrospinal fluid in Alzheimer's disease (dated by TCRdb to 2019 to 2021). The library was generated by 10x single-cell sequencing. Sequencing was carried out with a NextSeq 550. With the reads reprocessed by TCRdb, a single entry stands for each CDR3 protein sequence and no DNA is reported. The sample table gives about 1,100 distinct CDR3 sequences. The top ten constitute 9.6% of the sample. Sequencing was carried out using cerebrospinal fluid. The source is a human donor in good health.

Measured by frequency, this clonotype is medium-sized. This rearrangement joins TRBV7-9 to TRBJ2-7; without DNA, the TCRdb call of TRBD2 cannot be checked. This CDR3 is built from 12 residues. Looked up from germline, CDR1 is SEHNR and CDR2 is FQNEAQ (reference sequence). CDR3 loop: CASSAAGREQYF.

This clonotype is identified as medium-sized from frequency. The chain is built from TRBV6-4 and TRBJ1-2. The germline V gene has CDR1 MRHNA and CDR2 SNTAGT. This CDR3 is built from 13 residues. The CDR3 sequence is CASSDGGLYGYTF.

Its frequency marks this clonotype as medium-sized. The genes are TRBV19 and TRBJ2-2; no DNA is available, so the TRBD2 call from TCRdb remains unchecked. The germline CDR1 and CDR2 sequences are LNHDA and SQIVND (reference sequence). The CDR3 is 15 residues long. CDR3 sequence: CASSALALNTGELFF.

Its frequency marks this clonotype as large. This chain links TRBV5-1 with TRBJ2-1; as DNA is missing, the TRBD1 call by TCRdb cannot be tested. The CDR3 contains 17 residues. From germline, CDR1 is SGHRS and CDR2 YFSETQ. The chain's CDR3 is CASSVRAGSGEYNEQFF.

The V and J genes are TRBV5-1 and TRBJ2-7; absent DNA, TCRdb's TRBD1 call cannot be checked. Germline V gene sequence: CDR1 SGHRS, CDR2 YFSETQ. CDR3 size: 14 residues. CDR3 sequence reads: CASSPGQGVYEQYF.

Measured by frequency, this clonotype is medium-sized. The chain joins TRBV6-5 to TRBJ2-7; TCRdb names TRBD1, which stays unverified in the absence of DNA. Looked up from germline, CDR1 is MNHEY and CDR2 is SVGAGI. The CDR3 extends over 16 amino acids. The CDR3 reads CASRLWTGTTDYEQYF.

This clonotype counts as large by frequency. This chain uses TRBV5-1 with TRBJ1-2; lacking DNA, the TRBD1 call made by TCRdb goes unchecked. CDR3 length: 14 amino acids. The germline V gene has CDR1 SGHRS and CDR2 YFSETQ. CDR3 residues: CASSLSGGRSAVTF.

According to its frequency, this clonotype is medium-sized. The chain combines TRBV6-1 with TRBJ2-1. CDR1 is MNHNS and CDR2 is SASEGT in the germline V gene. This CDR3 is 12 amino acids long. CDR3 sequence: CASSEYSLEQFF.

This clonotype counts as medium-sized by frequency. This chain links TRBV5-4 with TRBJ2-7; TCRdb proposes TRBD2, but this gene call is untestable without DNA. Germline V gives CDR1 SGHNT, CDR2 YYREEE (reference sequence). The CDR3 is 16 residues long. The CDR3 is CASSLSSGSGTYEQYF.

This clonotype registers medium-sized by frequency. CDR3 region: CASSLPLYNEQFF. The chain uses TRBV28 and TRBJ2-1; TCRdb names TRBD1, which stays unverified in the absence of DNA. The CDR3 has 13 amino acids. CDR1 is MDHEN, CDR2 SYDVKM, per germline.

This clonotype is large (0.1 to 1%) by frequency. This chain connects TRBV28 to TRBJ2-3; TCRdb proposes TRBD1, but this gene call is untestable without DNA. The CDR3 is made up of 16 amino acids. The germline CDR1 and CDR2 sequences are MDHEN and SYDVKM. The CDR3 sequence: CASSSRWGQGADTQYF.

Frequency places this clonotype as medium-sized (0.01 to 0.1%). V usage is TRBV11-3 and J usage is TRBJ2-1; TCRdb reports TRBD1, a call that lacks DNA to check it against. This CDR3 is 13 amino acids long. Germline V CDR1 and CDR2: SGHNT, YENEEA. The CDR3 loop reads CASSSRQTNEQFF.